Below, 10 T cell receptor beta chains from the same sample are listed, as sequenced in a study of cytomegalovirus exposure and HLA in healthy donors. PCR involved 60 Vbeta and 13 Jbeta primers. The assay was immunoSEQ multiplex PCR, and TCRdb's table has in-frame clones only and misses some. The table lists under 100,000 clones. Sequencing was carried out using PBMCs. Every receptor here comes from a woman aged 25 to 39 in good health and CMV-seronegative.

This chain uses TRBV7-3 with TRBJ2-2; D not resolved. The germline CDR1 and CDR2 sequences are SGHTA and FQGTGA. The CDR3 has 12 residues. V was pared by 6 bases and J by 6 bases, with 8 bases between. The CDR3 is CASSREAGELFF. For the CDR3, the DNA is TGTGCCAGCAGTAGAGAGGCCGGGGAGCTGTTTTTT. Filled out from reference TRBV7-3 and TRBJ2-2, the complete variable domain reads GAGVSQTPSNKVTEKGKYVELRCDPISGHTALYWYRQSLGQGPEFLIYFQGTGAADDSGLPNDRFFAVRPEGSVSTLKIQRTERGDSAVYLCASSREAGELFFGEGSRLTVL.

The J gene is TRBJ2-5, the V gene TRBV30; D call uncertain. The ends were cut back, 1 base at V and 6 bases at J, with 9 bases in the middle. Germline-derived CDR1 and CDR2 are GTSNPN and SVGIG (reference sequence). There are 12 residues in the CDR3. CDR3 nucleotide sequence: TGTGCCTGGAGTGAAGAGTTGAAGACCCAGTACTTC. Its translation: CAWSEELKTQYF.

The chain's CDR3 is CASSLSPGLRVHNEQFF. The CDR3 nucleotides are TGTGCCAGCAGCTTATCCCCGGGACTAAGGGTCCACAATGAGCAGTTCTTC. The chain combines TRBV13 with TRBJ2-1; 7 bases map to TRBD2. This CDR3 spans 17 amino acids. V was clipped by 2 bases and J by 5 bases; unmatched bases: 12. Germline assignment: CDR1 PRHDT and CDR2 FYEKMQ (reference sequence).

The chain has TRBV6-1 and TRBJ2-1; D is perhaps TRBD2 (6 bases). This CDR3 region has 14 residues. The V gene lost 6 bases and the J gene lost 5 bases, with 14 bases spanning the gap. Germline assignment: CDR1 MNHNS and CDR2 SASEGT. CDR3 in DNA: TGTGCCAGCAGGATCGGGAGAGATAACAATGAGCAGTTCTTC. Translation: CASRIGRDNNEQFF.

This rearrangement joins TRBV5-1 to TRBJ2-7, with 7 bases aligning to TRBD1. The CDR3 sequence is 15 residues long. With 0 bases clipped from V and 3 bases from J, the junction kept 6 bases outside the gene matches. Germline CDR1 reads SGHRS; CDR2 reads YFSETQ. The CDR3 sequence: CASSLETGTIYEQYF. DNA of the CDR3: TGCGCCAGCAGCTTGGAGACAGGGACGATCTACGAGCAGTACTTC. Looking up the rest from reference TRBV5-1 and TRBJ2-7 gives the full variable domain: KAGVTQTPRYLIKTRGQQVTLSCSPISGHRSVSWYQQTPGQGLQFLFEYFSETQRNKGNFPGRFSGRQFSNSRSEMNVSTLELGDSALYLCASSLETGTIYEQYFGPGTRLTVT.

Here the CDR3 DNA reads TGTGCCAGCACCGCCGGACAGGGGGCCGATGAAGCTTTCTTT. This translates into CASTAGQGADEAFF. This rearrangement joins TRBV11-2 to TRBJ1-1; 11 positions agree with TRBD1. Germline trimming cut 7 bases from V and 7 bases from J; bases unmatched to any gene: 8. CDR3 length equals 14 residues. The germline CDR1 and CDR2 sequences are SGHAT and FQNNGV.

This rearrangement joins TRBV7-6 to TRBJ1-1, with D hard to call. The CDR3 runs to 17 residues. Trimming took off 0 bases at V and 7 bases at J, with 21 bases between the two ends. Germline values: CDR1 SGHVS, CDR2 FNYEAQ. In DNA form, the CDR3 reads TGTGCCAGCAGCTTAGCTTTAGCTCCCCCTTTGTCATATGAAGCTTTCTTT. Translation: CASSLALAPPLSYEAFF.

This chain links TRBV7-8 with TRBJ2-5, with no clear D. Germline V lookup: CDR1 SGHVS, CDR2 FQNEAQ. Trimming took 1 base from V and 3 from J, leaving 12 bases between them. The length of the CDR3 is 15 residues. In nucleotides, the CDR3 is TGTGCCAGCAGCTTAGGGGTCCGGGTTGAAGAGACCCAGTACTTC. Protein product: CASSLGVRVEETQYF. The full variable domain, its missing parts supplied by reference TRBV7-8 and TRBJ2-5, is GAGVSQSPRYKVAKRGQDVALRCDPISGHVSLFWYQQALGQGPEFLTYFQNEAQLDKSGLPSDRFFAERPEGSVSTLKIQRTQQEDSAVYLCASSLGVRVEETQYFGPGTRLLVL.

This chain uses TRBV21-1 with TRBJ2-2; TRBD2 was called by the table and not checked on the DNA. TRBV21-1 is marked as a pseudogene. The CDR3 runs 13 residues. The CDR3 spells CASRRGGTGELFF. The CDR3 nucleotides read TGTGCCAGCAGGAGGGGGGGCACCGGGGAGCTGTTTTTT.

In nucleotides, the CDR3 is TGTGCCAGTAGTCTCCGGGACAGTGGAACTGAAGCTTTCTTT. It is translated as CASSLRDSGTEAFF. The chain combines TRBV19 with TRBJ1-1; 7 bases line up with TRBD1. V lost 5 bases to trimming and J lost 5 bases; unmatched junction nucleotides: 8. Germline CDR1 reads LNHDA; CDR2 reads SQIVND (reference sequence). CDR3 length equals 14 residues.